This T cell receptor beta chain is drawn from a study of CD8 T cells in Susac syndrome. Random hexamers were used to reverse transcribe 0.5 to 1 ug of RNA. TCRdb passed the immunoSEQ multiplex PCR reads through MiXCR, listing each CDR3 protein once. Of roughly 130,000 distinct CDR3 sequences listed, around 94% were seen once; the top ten hold 0.1% to 0.15%. Negative isolation was used for CD8+ and CD4+ T cells, and FACS enrichment was applied to TEMRA cells. V lost 7 bases, J lost 0 bases, and 13 bases lay in between. CDR1 SQVTM and CDR2 ANQGSEA come from the germline V gene. This CDR3 is built from 14 residues.

This receptor was identified in a human donor with multiple sclerosis. The chain carries TRBV29-1 and TRBJ2-1; weak D call: TRBD1 (5 bases). The sample consisted of CD4+ T cells from PBMCs. The CDR3 spells CSATFGASYNEQFF. In DNA form, the CDR3 reads TGCAGCGCGACCTTTGGGGCCTCCTACAATGAGCAGTTCTTC.